Below, one T cell receptor (beta chain) is given with its context. Its antigen remains unidentified. The data were obtained in a study of blood T cells in healthy people across ages. Study outcomes and limitations: Per million T cells, TCR beta diversity dropped roughly linearly as age increased.

Every donor contributed roughly 10 milliliters of peripheral blood by blood draw. Per sample, at least 6 micrograms of total RNA were extracted. Looked up from germline, CDR1 is SQVTM and CDR2 is ANQGSEA. The CDR3 totals 9 residues. V shed 3 bases and J shed 11 bases, with 7 bases lying between them. Through a sample-barcoded 5' primer and a J-beta primer mix, a second PCR was run for roughly 6 to 12 cycles. The template-switch adaptor was a 5' adaptor with 12 random nucleotides. It tagged each cDNA molecule. Using its own MiXCR run on the 5' RACE reads, TCRdb lists one record per CDR3 protein. The sample contains about 1.8 million distinct CDR3 sequences, 49% of which appear only once.

The receptor was derived from a woman aged 40-49 years in good health. The rearrangement uses TRBV29-1 and TRBJ2-5, with D hard to call. Sequencing was done on a sample of blood. In nucleotides, the CDR3 is TGCAGCGTTGAGGATGAGCAGTACTTC. It codes for CSVEDEQYF.